This TCR beta chain was identified during a study of T-cell memory formation after mild COVID-19. Whole-study context: There were largely donor-specific TCR clusters.

As to this clonotype: What it binds is not known.

General observations from the study: Some SARS-CoV-2-responding clones were already detected in memory before infection.

A 5'RACE reaction primed in the constant segment made cDNA libraries of TCR alpha and TCR beta, and these carried sample barcodes and UMIs. A single record per CDR3 protein comes from TCRdb applying MiXCR to the 5' RACE reads. The table lists around 100,000 distinct CDR3 sequences, roughly 20% of them singletons. V gave up 6 bases and J gave up 1 base, with 13 bases separating them. From germline, CDR1 is MNHEY and CDR2 SVGEGT. The CDR3 sequence is 15 residues long. Source material: PBMCs or a T cell subset sorted from them (not recorded which). The gene calls are TRBV6-2 or TRBV6-3 and TRBJ1-5; tentative D call: TRBD1 (5 bases). The origin of this receptor is a man aged 18 to 35 who had mild COVID-19 (a few samples of this study predate the infection). Cell type and time point are not known. CDR3 sequence: CASRSDGTSNQPQHF. DNA for the CDR3: TGTGCCAGCAGATCAGACGGGACCAGCAATCAGCCCCAGCATTTT.